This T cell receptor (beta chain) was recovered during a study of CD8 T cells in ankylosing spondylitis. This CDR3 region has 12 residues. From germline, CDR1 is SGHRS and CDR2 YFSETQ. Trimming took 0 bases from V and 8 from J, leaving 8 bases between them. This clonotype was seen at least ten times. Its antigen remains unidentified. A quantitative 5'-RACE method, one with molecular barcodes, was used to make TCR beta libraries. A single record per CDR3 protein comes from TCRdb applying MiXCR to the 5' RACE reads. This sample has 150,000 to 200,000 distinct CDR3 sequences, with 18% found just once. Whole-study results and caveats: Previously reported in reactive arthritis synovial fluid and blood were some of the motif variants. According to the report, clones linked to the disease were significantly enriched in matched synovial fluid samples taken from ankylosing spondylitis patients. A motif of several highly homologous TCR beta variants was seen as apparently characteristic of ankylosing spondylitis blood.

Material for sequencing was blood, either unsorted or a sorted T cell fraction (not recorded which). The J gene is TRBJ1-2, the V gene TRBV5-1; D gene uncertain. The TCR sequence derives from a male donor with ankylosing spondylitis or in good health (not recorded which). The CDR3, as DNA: TGCGCCAGCAGCTTGGCCGAACGGGGCTACACCTTC. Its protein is CASSLAERGYTF.